This T cell receptor (beta chain) was documented in a study of T cells in Graves' hyperthyroidism and ophthalmopathy. The length of the CDR3 is 16 residues. Trimming cost V 6 bases and J 6 bases; bases outside gene matches: 15. Hyperthyroidism in the patients, aged 18 to 65, was newly diagnosed and under 2 months in duration. Those patients with uncontrolled infection, other autoimmune disease, pregnancy or lactation were excluded. Clinical symptoms, serum thyroxine, TRAb, thyroid ultrasound and orbital computed tomography informed diagnoses. What was amplified from RNA transcripts were TCR beta CDR3 regions. RT-PCR in the first round (using the HTBI primer set) targeted the TCR CDR3. One entry per CDR3 protein, called by TCRdb with MiXCR from the multiplex PCR reads. The sample holds about 380,000 distinct CDR3 sequences, about 15% seen once. This clonotype was recorded many times.

The sequenced sample consisted of blood. This TCR came from a woman aged 55-69 years with Graves' hyperthyroidism. The chain carries TRBV12-3 or TRBV12-4 and TRBJ1-2, with 8 bases lining up with TRBD1. The chain's CDR3 is CASSSEPTGGVHGYTF. CDR3 nucleotides: TGTGCCAGCAGCAGCGAACCAACAGGGGGGGTTCATGGCTACACCTTC.